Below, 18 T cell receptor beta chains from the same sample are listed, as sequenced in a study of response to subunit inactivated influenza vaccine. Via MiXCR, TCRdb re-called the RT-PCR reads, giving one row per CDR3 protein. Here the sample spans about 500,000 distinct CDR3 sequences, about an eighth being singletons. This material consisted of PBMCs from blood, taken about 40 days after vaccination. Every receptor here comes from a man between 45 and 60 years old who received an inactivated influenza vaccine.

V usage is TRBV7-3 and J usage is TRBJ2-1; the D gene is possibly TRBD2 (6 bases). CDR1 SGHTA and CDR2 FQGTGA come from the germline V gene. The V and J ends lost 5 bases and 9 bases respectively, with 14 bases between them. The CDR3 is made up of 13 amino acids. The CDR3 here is CASSPRSGSEQFF. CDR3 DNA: TGTGCCAGCAGCCCGAGGTCCGGGAGTGAGCAGTTCTTC.

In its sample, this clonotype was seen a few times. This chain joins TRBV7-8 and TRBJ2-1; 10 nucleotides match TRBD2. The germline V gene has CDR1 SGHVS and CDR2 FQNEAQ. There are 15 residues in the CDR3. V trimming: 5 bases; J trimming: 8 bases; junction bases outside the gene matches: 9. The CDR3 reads CASSLKREGGYEQFF. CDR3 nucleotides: TGTGCCAGCAGCCTGAAGCGGGAGGGAGGCTATGAGCAGTTCTTC.

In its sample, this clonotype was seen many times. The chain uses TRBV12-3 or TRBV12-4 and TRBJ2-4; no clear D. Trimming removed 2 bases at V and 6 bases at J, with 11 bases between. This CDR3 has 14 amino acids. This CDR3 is CASSLSGLGNIQYF. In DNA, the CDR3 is TGTGCCAGCAGTTTATCAGGTCTAGGAAACATTCAGTACTTC.

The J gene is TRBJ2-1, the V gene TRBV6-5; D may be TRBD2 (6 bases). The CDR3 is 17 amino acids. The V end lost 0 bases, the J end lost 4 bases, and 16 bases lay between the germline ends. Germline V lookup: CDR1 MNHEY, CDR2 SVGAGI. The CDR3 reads CASSYSPPSETYNEQFF. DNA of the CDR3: TGTGCCAGCAGTTACTCTCCCCCTAGCGAAACGTACAATGAGCAGTTCTTC.

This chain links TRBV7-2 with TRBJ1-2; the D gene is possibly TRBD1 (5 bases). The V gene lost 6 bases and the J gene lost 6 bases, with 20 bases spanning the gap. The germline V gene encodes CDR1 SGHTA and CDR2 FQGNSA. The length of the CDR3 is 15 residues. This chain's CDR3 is CASRPRGPTGHGYTF. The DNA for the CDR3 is TGTGCCAGCAGACCACGGGGCCCGACGGGGCATGGCTACACCTTC.

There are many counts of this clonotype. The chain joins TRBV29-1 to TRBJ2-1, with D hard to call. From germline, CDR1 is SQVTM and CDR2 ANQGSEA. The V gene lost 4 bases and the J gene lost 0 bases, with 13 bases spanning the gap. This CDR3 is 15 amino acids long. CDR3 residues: CSVAGRPSSYNEQFF. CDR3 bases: TGCAGCGTTGCGGGCAGGCCGAGCTCCTACAATGAGCAGTTCTTC.

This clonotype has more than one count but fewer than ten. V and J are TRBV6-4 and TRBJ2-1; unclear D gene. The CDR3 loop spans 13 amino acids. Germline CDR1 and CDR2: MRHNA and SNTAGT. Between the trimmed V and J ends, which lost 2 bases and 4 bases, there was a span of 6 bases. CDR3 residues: CASSDEVYNEQFF. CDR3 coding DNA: TGTGCCAGCAGTGACGAGGTTTACAATGAGCAGTTCTTC.

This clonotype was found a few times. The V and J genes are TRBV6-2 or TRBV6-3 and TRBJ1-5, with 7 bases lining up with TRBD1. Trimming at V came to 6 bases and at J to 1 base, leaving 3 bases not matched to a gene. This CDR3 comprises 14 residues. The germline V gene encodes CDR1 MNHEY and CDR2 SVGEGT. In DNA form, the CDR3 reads TGTGCCAGCAGACGACAGGGAAGCAATCAGCCCCAGCATTTT. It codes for CASRRQGSNQPQHF.

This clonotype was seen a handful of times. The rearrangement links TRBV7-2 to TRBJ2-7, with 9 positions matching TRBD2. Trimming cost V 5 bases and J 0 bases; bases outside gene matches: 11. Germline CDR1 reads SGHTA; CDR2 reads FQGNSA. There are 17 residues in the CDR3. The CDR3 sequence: CASSARVVAGVSYEQYF. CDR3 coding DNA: TGTGCCAGCAGCGCTAGGGTAGTAGCGGGGGTCTCCTACGAGCAGTACTTC.

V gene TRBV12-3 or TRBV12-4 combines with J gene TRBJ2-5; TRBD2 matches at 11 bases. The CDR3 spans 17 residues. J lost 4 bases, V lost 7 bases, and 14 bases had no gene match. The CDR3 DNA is TGTGCCAGCACCCCCAGGAGTAGCGGGGGGGCCCCAGAGACCCAGTACTTC. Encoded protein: CASTPRSSGGAPETQYF.

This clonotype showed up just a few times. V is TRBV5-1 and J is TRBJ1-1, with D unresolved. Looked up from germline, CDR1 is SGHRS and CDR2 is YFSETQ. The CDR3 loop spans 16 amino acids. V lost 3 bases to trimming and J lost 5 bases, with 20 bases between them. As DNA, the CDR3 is TGCGCCAGCAGCTCCCCTCCGAGTCGGGATAAGACTGAAGCTTTCTTT. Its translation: CASSSPPSRDKTEAFF.

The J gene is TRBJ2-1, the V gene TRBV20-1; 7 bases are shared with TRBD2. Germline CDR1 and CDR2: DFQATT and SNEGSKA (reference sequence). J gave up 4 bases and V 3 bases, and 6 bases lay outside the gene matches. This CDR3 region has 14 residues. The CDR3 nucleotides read TGCAGTGCTAGGGAGCGGGACCGTTACAATGAGCAGTTCTTC. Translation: CSARERDRYNEQFF.

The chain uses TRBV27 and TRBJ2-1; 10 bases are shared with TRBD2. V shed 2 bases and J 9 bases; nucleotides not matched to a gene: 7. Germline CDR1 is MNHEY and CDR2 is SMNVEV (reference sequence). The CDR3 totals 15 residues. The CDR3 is CASSLVAGGSVEQFF. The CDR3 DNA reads TGTGCCAGCAGTTTAGTAGCGGGAGGCTCAGTTGAGCAGTTCTTC.

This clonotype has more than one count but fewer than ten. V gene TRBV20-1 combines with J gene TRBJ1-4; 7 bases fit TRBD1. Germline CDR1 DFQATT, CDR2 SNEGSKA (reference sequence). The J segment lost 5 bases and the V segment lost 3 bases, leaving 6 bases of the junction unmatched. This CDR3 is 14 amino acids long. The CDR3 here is CSARRDSSNEKLFF. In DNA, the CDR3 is TGCAGTGCTAGGAGGGACAGTTCAAATGAAAAACTGTTTTTT.

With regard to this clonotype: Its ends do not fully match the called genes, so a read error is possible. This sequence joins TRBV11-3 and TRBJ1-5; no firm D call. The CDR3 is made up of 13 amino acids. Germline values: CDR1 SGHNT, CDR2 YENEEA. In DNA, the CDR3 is TGTGCCAGCAGCCTAGACATGTATCAGCCCCAGCATTTT. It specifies CASSLDMYQPQHF.

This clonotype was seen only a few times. The CDR3 coding sequence is TGCAGTGCAGGGGGACCAGATCGGGGTCAGCCCCAGCATTTT. Its protein product is CSAGGPDRGQPQHF. The chain links TRBV20-1 to TRBJ1-5; tentatively, D is TRBD1 (6 bases). This CDR3 has 14 residues. Trimming pared 6 bases from V and 6 bases from J, leaving 18 bases between. Germline lookup yields CDR1 DFQATT and CDR2 SNEGSKA (reference sequence).

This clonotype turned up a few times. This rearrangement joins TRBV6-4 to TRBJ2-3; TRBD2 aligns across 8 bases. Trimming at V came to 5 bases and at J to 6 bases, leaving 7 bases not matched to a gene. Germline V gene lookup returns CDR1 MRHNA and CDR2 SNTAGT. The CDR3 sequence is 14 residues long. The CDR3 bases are TGTGCCAGCAGTAAAGGGACTAGTGCGGATACGCAGTATTTT. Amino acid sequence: CASSKGTSADTQYF.

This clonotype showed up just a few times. CDR3 DNA sequence: TGCGCCAGCAGCCCCGGGACAGCCTTCAACACTGAAGCTTTCTTT. Translating it yields CASSPGTAFNTEAFF. The chain has TRBV5-1 and TRBJ1-1, with 7 nucleotides matching TRBD1. Germline V gene data show CDR1 as SGHRS and CDR2 as YFSETQ. This CDR3 region has 15 residues. J gave up 2 bases and V 4 bases, and 8 bases lay outside the gene matches.